A single sample is the source of the 9 T cell receptor beta chains below, sequenced in a study of identical twins. TCRdb independently ran MiXCR on the 5' RACE reads; one entry per CDR3 protein. The data contain over 200,000 distinct CDR3 sequences, 6% to 7% of them singletons. This sample also belongs to another study, concerning T cells expressing NK-cell markers.

The sample consisted of CD8+ T cells sorted from blood. These receptors were taken from a woman aged 18-29 years in good health.

The rearrangement uses TRBV6-5 and TRBJ1-5; no clear D. V gave up 5 bases and J gave up 1 base, with 6 bases separating them. From germline, CDR1 is MNHEY and CDR2 SVGAGI. This CDR3 spans 13 amino acids. CDR3 loop: CASSLQSNQPQHF. For the CDR3, the DNA is TGTGCCAGCAGTCTACAGAGCAATCAGCCCCAGCATTTT.

This clonotype was counted between two and nine times. The rearrangement uses TRBV19 and TRBJ1-1; perhaps TRBD1 as D (6 bases). This CDR3 is built from 12 residues. Germline CDR1 LNHDA, CDR2 SQIVND (reference sequence). Trimming stripped 3 bases from V and 8 bases from J, with 10 bases between. The CDR3 sequence: CASSIPGQEAFF. CDR3 bases: TGTGCCAGTAGTATTCCGGGACAAGAAGCTTTCTTT.

This clonotype was seen many times. The chain carries TRBV21-1 and TRBJ2-7; the table's TRBD1 call for D was not verified on the DNA. TRBV21-1 is a pseudogene. The CDR3 has 16 residues. CDR3 nucleotides: TGTGCCAGCATCCCCCTCTCGCGACGGATCTCCTACGAGCAGTACTTC. This codes for CASIPLSRRISYEQYF.

There are many counts of this clonotype. The chain recombines TRBV10-1 with TRBJ2-3; maybe TRBD2 (6 bases). CDR1 and CDR2 (germline): WNHNN, SYGVQD (reference sequence). Trimming removed 2 bases from V and 6 bases from J, with 15 bases in between. This CDR3 contains 15 residues. The CDR3 reads CASSELRQGGDTQYF. The CDR3 nucleotides are TGCGCCAGCAGTGAGCTTCGACAAGGAGGGGATACGCAGTATTTT.

The chain combines TRBV6-2 or TRBV6-3 with TRBJ2-3; 8 nucleotides line up with TRBD2. CDR1 MNHEY and CDR2 SVGEGT come from the germline V gene. The CDR3 is made up of 11 amino acids. CDR3 in DNA: TGTGCTGTTCTAGGACTAGCCGCGCAGTATTTT. Translating gives CAVLGLAAQYF.

J is TRBJ2-3 and V is TRBV9; the D gene is possibly TRBD2 (6 bases). The CDR3 is 14 residues long. CDR1 and CDR2 from the germline V gene are SGDLS and YYNGEE. Trimming pared 6 bases from V and 0 bases from J, leaving 11 bases between. The CDR3 loop reads CASNPSGSTDTQYF. The CDR3 DNA sequence: TGTGCCAGCAACCCAAGCGGGAGCACAGATACGCAGTATTTT.

This clonotype was counted a few times. This chain uses TRBV24-1 with TRBJ2-6; D unclear. Trimming took 5 bases from V and 4 from J, leaving 14 bases between them. In germline, CDR1 is KGHDR, CDR2 SFDVKD. This CDR3 region has 16 residues. The CDR3 is CATSGRAGSGANVLTF. CDR3 nucleotide sequence: TGTGCCACCAGTGGCCGCGCAGGTTCCGGGGCCAACGTCCTGACTTTC.

This clonotype appeared a few times. The chain combines TRBV7-9 with TRBJ2-2, with D hard to call. With 10 bases removed from V and 5 bases from J, the gap between germline ends came to 17 bases. Germline lookup yields CDR1 SEHNR and CDR2 FQNEAQ (reference sequence). The CDR3 spans 14 residues. This CDR3 is CATQFSVGTGELFF. For the CDR3, the DNA is TGTGCCACGCAATTCTCAGTGGGAACCGGGGAGCTGTTTTTT. Combining the CDR3 with reference TRBV7-9 and TRBJ2-2 gives the whole variable domain DTGVSQNPRHKITKRGQNVTFRCDPISEHNRLYWYRQTLGQGPEFLTYFQNEAQLEKSRLLSDRFSAERPKGSFSTLEIQRTEQGDSAMYLCATQFSVGTGELFFGEGSRLTVL.

This clonotype was counted a few times. The V gene is TRBV7-9, the J gene TRBJ2-3; D is uncertain. The CDR3 covers 12 residues. The germline gives CDR1 SEHNR, CDR2 FQNEAQ (reference sequence). V gave up 7 bases and J gave up 11 bases, with 16 bases separating them. DNA for the CDR3: TGTGCCAGCACCCTCGAGGTTAATAGGCAGTATTTT. As protein: CASTLEVNRQYF.